The 17 T cell receptor beta chains listed next were all sequenced from one sample in a study of control samples from healthy donors and cancer patients. Some clones are missing from TCRdb's copy, which holds only in-frame ones; the method was immunoSEQ multiplex PCR. This repertoire shows about 55,000 clones, 95% to 97% found once; its top ten account for 1.5% to 2%. Sample: blood. Receptors were obtained from a woman aged 30 to 39 in good health.

The sample holds one count of this clone. This chain links TRBV12-3 or TRBV12-4 with TRBJ2-5; no definite D call. The CDR3 runs 12 residues. Trimming removed 5 bases at V and 4 bases at J, with 8 bases between. CDR3 protein: CASSSDPETQYF. As DNA, the CDR3 is TGTGCCAGCAGTAGCGACCCAGAGACCCAGTACTTC.

The chain's CDR3 is CASSLGQGAYNEQFF. Written as DNA, the CDR3 is TGTGCCAGCAGTCTAGGGCAGGGGGCTTACAATGAGCAGTTCTTC. J is TRBJ2-1 and V is TRBV27; 8 nucleotides match TRBD1. The germline V gene has CDR1 MNHEY and CDR2 SMNVEV (reference sequence). The CDR3 is made up of 15 amino acids. The V segment lost 5 bases and the J segment 4 bases; nucleotides outside the gene matches: 7.

This chain connects TRBV7-8 to TRBJ2-5, with D perhaps matching TRBD2 (7 bases). The CDR3 runs 16 residues. Germline CDR1 is SGHVS and CDR2 is FQNEAQ. Deletions cut 1 base from V and 5 bases from J, with 17 bases between. Here the CDR3 reads CASSLGGAGVVETQYF. For the CDR3, the DNA is TGTGCCAGCAGCTTAGGGGGGGCGGGAGTGGTGGAGACCCAGTACTTC.

This chain uses TRBV9 with TRBJ2-1; D perhaps matches TRBD2 (6 bases). Trimming pared 3 bases from V and 0 bases from J, leaving 19 bases between. This CDR3 is built from 18 residues. Germline-derived CDR1 and CDR2 are SGDLS and YYNGEE. DNA for the CDR3: TGTGCCAGCAGCGACGGGGGACGAACAGTCAGCTCCTACAATGAGCAGTTCTTC. The encoded protein is CASSDGGRTVSSYNEQFF.

This chain links TRBV7-2 with TRBJ2-1, with 13 bases matching TRBD2. The CDR3 consists of 15 residues. After removal of 5 bases from V and 4 bases from J, the junction contained 2 bases not matched to a gene. The germline V gene has CDR1 SGHTA and CDR2 FQGNSA. In nucleotides, the CDR3 is TGTGCCAGCAGCCCGGGACTAGCGGGATACAATGAGCAGTTCTTC. It is translated as CASSPGLAGYNEQFF.

The gene calls are TRBV4-1 and TRBJ1-1; D unclear. The V and J ends lost 6 bases and 7 bases respectively, with 9 bases between them. CDR3 length equals 11 residues. CDR1 and CDR2 (germline): MGHRA, YSYEKL. The CDR3 nucleotides are TGCGCCAGCAGTTCTGGCAGTGAAGCTTTCTTT. It is translated as CASSSGSEAFF.

The chain uses TRBV18 and TRBJ1-2, with unresolved D. The V and J ends lost 3 bases and 4 bases respectively, with 9 bases between them. The germline CDR1 and CDR2 sequences are KGHSH and LQKENI. The CDR3 runs 13 residues. CDR3 nucleotides: TGTGCCAGCTCACCCGGAAGTAGCTATGGCTACACCTTC. Encoded protein: CASSPGSSYGYTF.

This sequence joins TRBV5-1 and TRBJ2-5; the match to TRBD1 covers 12 bases. The germline gives CDR1 SGHRS, CDR2 YFSETQ. CDR3 length equals 14 residues. V dropped 4 bases and J dropped 5; count of bases not matched to a gene: 3. CDR3 coding DNA: TGCGCCAGCAGCGGGACAGGGGGCGGGGAGACCCAGTACTTC. It codes for CASSGTGGGETQYF.

V and J are TRBV5-5 and TRBJ2-1; TRBD2 matches 7 bases. Germline loops: CDR1 SGHKS, CDR2 YYEKEE (reference sequence). J gave up 9 bases and V 2 bases, and 17 bases lay outside the gene matches. This CDR3 region has 17 residues. This CDR3 is CASSFKSSASGTSEQFF. The DNA for the CDR3 is TGTGCCAGCAGCTTCAAAAGTTCGGCTAGCGGAACTTCTGAGCAGTTCTTC.

This sequence joins TRBV19 and TRBJ2-7; possibly TRBD2 for D (6 bases). The CDR3 extends over 17 amino acids. CDR1 is LNHDA and CDR2 is SQIVND in the germline V gene (reference sequence). V was pared by 3 bases and J by 2 bases, with 20 bases between. The CDR3 sequence is CASSISNSRGKAYEQYF. DNA of the CDR3: TGTGCCAGTAGTATTTCGAACTCGCGGGGAAAGGCCTACGAGCAGTACTTC.

The chain employs TRBV28 and TRBJ2-1; 10 nucleotides agree with TRBD2. This CDR3 contains 16 residues. Germline-derived CDR1 and CDR2 are MDHEN and SYDVKM. V shed 5 bases and J 3 bases; nucleotides not matched to a gene: 7. In nucleotides, the CDR3 is TGTGCCAGCAGTGCATCTAGCGGGAGAAACTACAATGAGCAGTTCTTC. Amino acids: CASSASSGRNYNEQFF.

The chain is built from TRBV6-6 and TRBJ2-7, with TRBD2 as a possible D gene (6 bases). The CDR3 sequence is 14 residues long. With 4 bases removed from V and 3 bases from J, the gap between germline ends came to 13 bases. The germline V gene has CDR1 MNHNY and CDR2 SVGAGI (reference sequence). The CDR3 nucleotides are TGTGCCAGCAGTTTGGACGGGACTGGCTACGAGCAGTACTTC. Its protein product is CASSLDGTGYEQYF.

The CDR3 DNA sequence: TGTGCCAGCAGCCGGAGACTAGCGGGAGGCTTCAATGAGCAGTTCTTC. It translates to CASSRRLAGGFNEQFF. V usage is TRBV5-8 and J usage is TRBJ2-1, with 13 bases identical to TRBD2. Germline assignment: CDR1 SGHTS and CDR2 YDEGEE. V shed 4 bases, J shed 6 bases, and the junction held 7 bases outside the gene matches. This CDR3 is built from 16 residues. The variable domain in full, with the rest retrieved from reference TRBV5-8 and TRBJ2-1, is EAGVTQSPTHLIKTRGQQATLRCSPISGHTSVYWYQQALGLGLQFLLWYDEGEERNRGNFPPRFSGRQFPNYSSELNVNALELEDSALYLCASSRRLAGGFNEQFFGPGTRLTVL.

The sample holds one count of this clone. The V call is TRBV6-6, the J call TRBJ2-7; tentatively, D is TRBD1 or TRBD2 (5 bases each). CDR1 is MNHNY and CDR2 is SVGAGI in the germline V gene (reference sequence). The germline V and J ends were trimmed by 5 bases and 2 bases, with 13 bases remaining between them. The CDR3 length is 14 residues. CDR3 in DNA: TGTGCCAGCAGTAGGGACGGTGCGACCTACGAGCAGTACTTC. Translation: CASSRDGATYEQYF.

V is TRBV10-3 and J is TRBJ2-7; 9 nucleotides agree with TRBD1. V lost 5 bases, J lost 7 bases, and 3 bases stayed unmatched. Germline assignment: CDR1 ENHRY and CDR2 SYGVKD. The CDR3 has 12 amino acids. This CDR3 is CAISTGGGEQYF. The CDR3 DNA follows: TGTGCCATCAGTACAGGGGGCGGGGAGCAGTACTTC.

The chain joins TRBV30 to TRBJ2-7; 7 nucleotides line up with TRBD1. CDR3 size: 12 residues. Germline V lookup: CDR1 GTSNPN, CDR2 SVGIG (reference sequence). Unmatched junction bases numbered 2, after V lost 1 base and J lost 5 bases. CDR3 DNA sequence: TGTGCCTGGAGTGCGACAGGGAACGAGCAGTACTTC. Residues: CAWSATGNEQYF.

This chain uses TRBV6-5 with TRBJ2-3; D not certain. The CDR3 totals 15 residues. With 6 bases removed from V and 0 bases from J, the gap between germline ends came to 13 bases. Per the germline V gene, CDR1 is MNHEY and CDR2 is SVGAGI. The CDR3, as DNA: TGTGCCAGCAGGGGCGCCCACTGGAGCACAGATACGCAGTATTTT. Protein product: CASRGAHWSTDTQYF.